A single sample gave rise to the 13 T cell receptor beta chains below, sequenced in a study of blood T cells in healthy people across ages (dated by TCRdb to 2013 to 2016). The library was obtained by 5' RACE. The sequencer was an Illumina HiSeq 2500. A second roughly 6 to 12 cycle PCR used a sample-barcoded 5' primer and a J-beta primer mix. TCRdb reanalyzed the raw reads on its own, using fastp at Q25 for trimming and MiXCR for clone calling, and kept in-frame beta chains. When rows share a CDR3 protein, they turn into one entry using the most common DNA and genes. The sample profile shows some 1 million distinct CDR3 sequences; more than 35% of them were found once. The ten most abundant clones make up about 19% of the sample. The material sequenced was blood. These receptors came from a woman in her sixties or seventies in good health.

This clonotype was seen only once. The V gene is TRBV6-2 or TRBV6-3, the J gene TRBJ1-2; D not certain. Germline values: CDR1 MNHEY, CDR2 SVGEGT. The V end lost 5 bases, the J end lost 13 bases, and 17 bases lay between the germline ends. This CDR3 comprises 12 residues. For the CDR3, the DNA is TGTGCCAGCAGTCGCGGTGGGCGGATCGTCACCTTC. Translating gives CASSRGGRIVTF.

The chain recombines TRBV20-1 with TRBJ1-2, with a possible D match to TRBD1 (5 bases). CDR3 length: 13 residues. Looked up from germline, CDR1 is DFQATT and CDR2 is SNEGSKA (reference sequence). V dropped 2 bases and J dropped 2 bases, with 9 bases sitting between them. CDR3 bases: TGCAGTGCTAGATGGAAGGGGAACTATGGCTACACCTTC. It encodes CSARWKGNYGYTF.

This chain connects TRBV6-5 to TRBJ2-7; 7 nucleotides line up with TRBD2. Germline V gives CDR1 MNHEY, CDR2 SVGAGI. The CDR3 covers 14 residues. J gave up 2 bases and V 6 bases, and 7 bases lay outside the gene matches. CDR3 amino acids: CASSGGSFTYEQYF. The CDR3 coding sequence is TGTGCCAGCAGCGGCGGGAGTTTCACCTACGAGCAGTACTTC.

For the CDR3, the DNA is TGTGCCAGCAGTTTATCCCGGACAGGGAATGAGCAGTTCTTC. Amino acids: CASSLSRTGNEQFF. The V and J genes are TRBV28 and TRBJ2-1; 8 bases fit TRBD1. Germline loops: CDR1 MDHEN, CDR2 SYDVKM. This CDR3 is built from 14 residues. Trimming at V came to 1 base and at J to 7 bases, leaving 3 bases not matched to a gene.

This chain joins TRBV30 and TRBJ1-4, with D perhaps matching TRBD1 (5 bases). The length of the CDR3 is 13 residues. The germline V gene encodes CDR1 GTSNPN and CDR2 SVGIG (reference sequence). Trimming removed 1 base at V and 7 bases at J, with 10 bases between. The CDR3 coding sequence is TGTGCCTGGAGTGCCATGACAGCTGAAAAACTGTTTTTT. Its protein is CAWSAMTAEKLFF.

V gene TRBV5-1 combines with J gene TRBJ2-1; D is undetermined. The CDR3 sequence is 15 residues long. V dropped 1 base and J dropped 5 bases, with 13 bases sitting between them. CDR1 is SGHRS, CDR2 YFSETQ, per germline. The CDR3 is CASSLIPSRNNEQFF. As DNA, the CDR3 is TGCGCCAGCAGCTTGATCCCCTCTAGGAACAATGAGCAGTTCTTC. The entire variable domain, with the rest obtained from reference TRBV5-1 and TRBJ2-1, is as follows: KAGVTQTPRYLIKTRGQQVTLSCSPISGHRSVSWYQQTPGQGLQFLFEYFSETQRNKGNFPGRFSGRQFSNSRSEMNVSTLELGDSALYLCASSLIPSRNNEQFFGPGTRLTVL.

This clonotype turned up a few times. The chain links TRBV28 to TRBJ1-2; possibly TRBD1 for D (6 bases). V lost 1 base, J lost 8 bases, and 17 bases lay in between. The germline CDR1 and CDR2 sequences are MDHEN and SYDVKM. CDR3 length equals 15 residues. CDR3 loop: CASSLSAGGVGGYTF. The CDR3 coding sequence is TGTGCCAGCAGTTTATCGGCTGGGGGCGTAGGGGGCTACACCTTC.

This sequence joins TRBV10-1 and TRBJ2-5; tentatively, D is TRBD1 (5 bases). The J call may be mistaken, given a closer DNA end match to TRBJ2-1. This CDR3 is built from 17 residues. CDR1 and CDR2 from the germline V gene are WNHNN and SYGVQD (reference sequence). CDR3 bases: TGCGCCAGCAGTGAGTCGCCCGGACAACCCGAGAAAGAGACCCAGTTCTTC. It specifies CASSESPGQPEKETQFF.

In its sample, this clonotype was seen a few times. The chain carries TRBV7-3 and TRBJ1-1; D perhaps matches TRBD1 (6 bases). Germline V gene sequence: CDR1 SGHTA, CDR2 FQGTGA. CDR3 length equals 14 residues. Between the trimmed V and J ends, which lost 5 bases and 3 bases, there was a span of 13 bases. The CDR3 reads CASSRGALDTEAFF. The CDR3, as DNA: TGTGCCAGCAGCAGGGGGGCTTTGGACACTGAAGCTTTCTTT. Complete variable domain (other parts from reference TRBV7-3 and TRBJ1-1): GAGVSQTPSNKVTEKGKYVELRCDPISGHTALYWYRQSLGQGPEFLIYFQGTGAADDSGLPNDRFFAVRPEGSVSTLKIQRTERGDSAVYLCASSRGALDTEAFFGQGTRLTVV.

CDR3 in DNA: TGCAGTGCTAGGTCCGGGGGGGGCTCGGCTCAGCCCCAGCATTTT. Translation: CSARSGGGSAQPQHF. This rearrangement joins TRBV20-1 to TRBJ1-5, with D perhaps TRBD1 (6 bases). The CDR3 totals 15 residues. Germline CDR1 and CDR2: DFQATT and SNEGSKA (reference sequence). The V gene lost 3 bases and the J gene lost 6 bases, with 18 bases spanning the gap.

The V and J genes are TRBV14 and TRBJ2-7; D unresolved. This CDR3 has 13 residues. Germline V gene lookup returns CDR1 SGHDN and CDR2 FVKESK. V dropped 2 bases and J dropped 7 bases, with 12 bases sitting between them. CDR3 amino acids: CASSQRPTWEQYF. In nucleotides, the CDR3 is TGTGCCAGCAGCCAACGCCCTACATGGGAGCAGTACTTC.

The rearrangement links TRBV5-1 to TRBJ2-1, with 7 bases identical to TRBD1. Germline loops: CDR1 SGHRS, CDR2 YFSETQ. With V trimmed by 2 bases and J by 1 base, 6 bases remained unmatched. The CDR3 spans 16 residues. The CDR3 spells CASSFLRQGSYNEQFF. CDR3 sequence (DNA): TGCGCCAGCAGCTTCCTACGACAGGGTTCCTACAATGAGCAGTTCTTC.

The V call is TRBV7-9, the J call TRBJ2-5; 7 bases fit TRBD1. From germline, CDR1 is SEHNR and CDR2 FQNEAQ (reference sequence). The V segment lost 4 bases and the J segment 1 base; nucleotides outside the gene matches: 12. The CDR3 spans 17 residues. CDR3 in DNA: TGTGCCAGCAGCTCGCCTTCCGGGACAGAAATCCAAGAGACCCAGTACTTC. This codes for CASSSPSGTEIQETQYF.